A single sample is the source of the 25 T cell receptor beta chains below, sequenced in a study of shared clonotypes between healthy human individuals. Measured with immunoSEQ multiplex PCR; TCRdb has only the in-frame clones, and not every one. This table holds more than 1.2 million clones, about 98.5% found once. Material: naive CD4+ T cells sorted from blood. The subset is: CD45RA+ positively selected. The receptor set was obtained from a man aged 30 to 45 in good health.

The rearrangement links TRBV5-4 to TRBJ2-7; a weak D match, TRBD1 (5 bases). Trimming shortened V by 4 bases and J by 5 bases, and 16 bases separated the two germline ends. CDR3 length equals 14 residues. Per the germline V gene, CDR1 is SGHNT and CDR2 is YYREEE (reference sequence). The chain's CDR3 is CASSQVPGSNEQYF. The CDR3 DNA sequence: TGTGCCAGCAGCCAAGTGCCAGGGTCGAACGAGCAGTACTTC.

This sequence joins TRBV7-9 and TRBJ2-1; D may be TRBD2 (6 bases). Trimming stripped 1 base from V and 0 bases from J, with 10 bases between. This CDR3 has 16 amino acids. Germline CDR1 and CDR2: SEHNR and FQNEAQ (reference sequence). The CDR3 here is CASSLERVSSYNEQFF. CDR3 in DNA: TGTGCCAGCAGCTTAGAGCGGGTGAGCTCCTACAATGAGCAGTTCTTC. Using reference TRBV7-9 and TRBJ2-1 for the parts outside the CDR3, the full variable domain is DTGVSQNPRHKITKRGQNVTFRCDPISEHNRLYWYRQTLGQGPEFLTYFQNEAQLEKSRLLSDRFSAERPKGSFSTLEIQRTEQGDSAMYLCASSLERVSSYNEQFFGPGTRLTVL.

This clone was observed a single time. This chain connects TRBV11-1 to TRBJ2-3, with TRBD2 matching over 11 bases. This CDR3 contains 16 residues. CDR1 is SGHAT, CDR2 FQDESV, per germline (reference sequence). Trimming took 6 bases from V and 6 from J; bases not matched to a gene: 11. The CDR3 region is CASSYGLAGTGDTQYF. The CDR3 nucleotides are TGTGCCAGCAGTTACGGACTAGCGGGCACGGGGGATACGCAGTATTTT.

The chain employs TRBV27 and TRBJ2-6, with D possibly TRBD2 on 5 matching bases. Trimming left V 7 bases short and J 1 base short, with 17 bases between. Per the germline V gene, CDR1 is MNHEY and CDR2 is SMNVEV (reference sequence). The CDR3 covers 17 residues. The CDR3: CASKPLALGSGANVLTF. CDR3 DNA: TGTGCCAGCAAACCTCTAGCACTTGGGTCTGGGGCCAACGTCCTGACTTTC.

This rearrangement joins TRBV2 to TRBJ2-1; 12 nucleotides align to TRBD2. Per germline, CDR1 SNHLY and CDR2 FYNNEI. The trim removed 8 bases at V and 5 bases at J, leaving 4 bases unmatched. CDR3 length: 14 residues. CDR3 amino acids: CASAGTSGHNEQFF. The CDR3 coding sequence is TGTGCCAGCGCCGGGACTAGCGGGCACAATGAGCAGTTCTTC.

The chain couples TRBV18 to TRBJ2-4; perhaps TRBD1 as D (5 bases). Germline V gene lookup returns CDR1 KGHSH and CDR2 LQKENI. The CDR3 spans 14 residues. V dropped 0 bases and J dropped 4 bases, with 7 bases sitting between them. The CDR3 nucleotides are TGTGCCAGCTCACCACCGACAGCAAAAAACATTCAGTACTTC. Amino acids: CASSPPTAKNIQYF.

A note on this clone: This specimen includes other DNA sequences encoding the same CDR3. The gene calls are TRBV29-1 and TRBJ2-2, with 10 positions matching TRBD1. The CDR3 is made up of 14 amino acids. Germline values: CDR1 SQVTM, CDR2 ANQGSEA. Unmatched junction bases numbered 6, after V lost 6 bases and J lost 5 bases. The CDR3 reads CSVSRDRGTGELFF. As DNA, the CDR3 is TGCAGCGTGAGCCGGGACAGGGGAACCGGGGAGCTGTTTTTT.

The V gene is TRBV9, the J gene TRBJ2-3, with 9 bases that match TRBD2. The ends lost 0 bases at V and 6 bases at J; junction bases unmatched: 14. The CDR3 length is 18 residues. Germline V gene lookup returns CDR1 SGDLS and CDR2 YYNGEE. CDR3 amino acids: CASSVAPSGVSGRDTQYF. In DNA, the CDR3 is TGTGCCAGCAGCGTAGCGCCCTCGGGGGTGAGCGGGAGGGATACGCAGTATTTT.

This clone is a singleton in its sample. The chain recombines TRBV18 with TRBJ1-2; D uncertain. Germline CDR1 is KGHSH and CDR2 is LQKENI. The CDR3 is 13 residues long. V was pared by 3 bases and J by 8 bases, with 13 bases between. CDR3 residues: CASSPAGRWGYTF. The CDR3 DNA follows: TGTGCCAGCTCACCGGCCGGACGCTGGGGCTACACCTTC.

The chain carries TRBV6-5 and TRBJ1-1; no definite D call. This CDR3 comprises 11 residues. V dropped 10 bases and J dropped 7 bases, with 13 bases sitting between them. The germline V gene has CDR1 MNHEY and CDR2 SVGAGI. The CDR3 is CATVTPGEAFF. The CDR3 bases are TGTGCCACCGTGACCCCTGGTGAAGCTTTCTTT.

The chain has TRBV7-2 and TRBJ2-1; TRBD2 matches at 9 bases. The CDR3 sequence is 15 residues long. Germline loops: CDR1 SGHTA, CDR2 FQGNSA. With V trimmed by 3 bases and J by 4 bases, 4 bases remained unmatched. The CDR3 DNA reads TGTGCCAGCAGCTTTGGACTAGCGCCTTACAATGAGCAGTTCTTC. Amino acids: CASSFGLAPYNEQFF.

This chain links TRBV6-5 with TRBJ2-3, with D perhaps assigned TRBD1 or TRBD2 (5 bases each). V lost 0 bases to trimming and J lost 0 bases, with 10 bases between them. The CDR3 contains 16 residues. From germline, CDR1 is MNHEY and CDR2 SVGAGI. CDR3 residues: CASSYSGTTSTDTQYF. The CDR3 DNA sequence: TGTGCCAGCAGTTACTCGGGGACGACTAGCACAGATACGCAGTATTTT.

The genes are TRBV5-1 and TRBJ2-5; 10 bases line up with TRBD1. This CDR3 comprises 16 residues. CDR1 is SGHRS and CDR2 is YFSETQ in the germline V gene. V lost 9 bases and J lost 1; bases outside the gene matches: 12. Written as DNA, the CDR3 is TGCGCCACCACCCGATGGGGACAGGGGTTCCAAGAGACCCAGTACTTC. It codes for CATTRWGQGFQETQYF. Together with reference TRBV5-1 and TRBJ2-5, the CDR3 gives the full variable domain: KAGVTQTPRYLIKTRGQQVTLSCSPISGHRSVSWYQQTPGQGLQFLFEYFSETQRNKGNFPGRFSGRQFSNSRSEMNVSTLELGDSALYLCATTRWGQGFQETQYFGPGTRLLVL.

V usage is TRBV6-1 and J usage is TRBJ1-5; D call uncertain. This CDR3 contains 12 residues. Germline lookup yields CDR1 MNHNS and CDR2 SASEGT. Trimming removed 10 bases at V and 4 bases at J, with 11 bases between. CDR3 sequence: CATFLGNQPQHF. CDR3 in DNA: TGTGCCACCTTCTTAGGGAATCAGCCCCAGCATTTT.

This clone was recorded once. CDR3 coding DNA: TGTGCCACCAGCAGAGAGACGACGGGTGGGGCCAACGTCCTGACTTTC. Its translation: CATSRETTGGANVLTF. The chain combines TRBV15 with TRBJ2-6; D remains ambiguous. Germline V gene lookup returns CDR1 LNHNV and CDR2 YYDKDF (reference sequence). This CDR3 has 16 residues. Trimming removed 0 bases from V and 3 bases from J, with 9 bases in between.

The chain couples TRBV7-2 to TRBJ2-7; D gene ambiguous. Trimming took 4 bases from V and 2 from J, leaving 12 bases between them. This CDR3 is 14 amino acids long. Germline CDR1 and CDR2: SGHTA and FQGNSA. CDR3 coding DNA: TGTGCCAGCAGCTCTCCGAGCTCTCCCTACGAGCAGTACTTC. This gives the protein CASSSPSSPYEQYF.

The chain uses TRBV5-6 and TRBJ2-7; TRBD2 matches 10 bases. The V gene's germline CDR1 is SGHDT and CDR2 YYEEEE. The J segment lost 3 bases and the V segment lost 0 bases, leaving 6 bases of the junction unmatched. This CDR3 comprises 16 residues. In DNA form, the CDR3 reads TGTGCCAGCAGCTTGGGGGCTAGCGGGAGCCGCTACGAGCAGTACTTC. Its translation: CASSLGASGSRYEQYF.

The rearrangement joins TRBV4-3 to TRBJ2-2; 10 positions match TRBD2. Germline loops: CDR1 LGHNA, CDR2 YSLEER. The CDR3 is 20 residues long. The ends lost 0 bases at V and 0 bases at J; junction bases unmatched: 10. CDR3 sequence (DNA): TGCGCCAGCAGCCAAGATTCCTGGACTAGCGGATTTGCGAACACCGGGGAGCTGTTTTTT. The encoded protein is CASSQDSWTSGFANTGELFF.

This chain links TRBV14 with TRBJ2-1, with 9 positions matching TRBD2. The germline gives CDR1 SGHDN, CDR2 FVKESK. J gave up 5 bases and V 5 bases, and 10 bases lay outside the gene matches. The CDR3 spans 16 residues. The CDR3 is CASSEIAGVLNNEQFF. CDR3 in DNA: TGTGCCAGCAGCGAAATAGCGGGAGTGCTGAACAATGAGCAGTTCTTC.

As DNA, the CDR3 is TGTGCCAGCAGCCAAGAAGCCCGGGACAGGTGGGGTGATGAGCAGTTCTTC. As protein: CASSQEARDRWGDEQFF. V and J are TRBV4-2 and TRBJ2-1; 8 nucleotides agree with TRBD1. The CDR3 is made up of 17 amino acids. Germline V lookup: CDR1 LGHNA, CDR2 YNFKEQ. V trimming: 0 bases; J trimming: 8 bases; junction bases outside the gene matches: 12.

V usage is TRBV18 and J usage is TRBJ2-7, with D unclear. V lost 3 bases to trimming and J lost 6 bases, with 15 bases between them. Germline CDR1 and CDR2: KGHSH and LQKENI. The CDR3 is 14 residues long. CDR3 sequence (DNA): TGTGCCAGCTCACCCCAGTACGCGGTTAGCGAGCAGTACTTC. Protein product: CASSPQYAVSEQYF.

The V and J genes are TRBV27 and TRBJ2-7, with TRBD1 matching over 11 bases. V shed 2 bases and J 5 bases; nucleotides not matched to a gene: 8. The CDR3 consists of 16 residues. Germline lookup yields CDR1 MNHEY and CDR2 SMNVEV (reference sequence). For the CDR3, the DNA is TGTGCCAGCAGTTTAATGACAGGACAGGGGGCCGACGAGCAGTACTTC. Its translation: CASSLMTGQGADEQYF.

The chain carries TRBV2 and TRBJ1-1, with 10 bases identical to TRBD1. J lost 4 bases, V lost 5 bases, and 4 bases had no gene match. The CDR3 totals 14 residues. Germline V gene sequence: CDR1 SNHLY, CDR2 FYNNEI. CDR3 amino acids: CASSSRTGGTEAFF. CDR3 nucleotides: TGTGCCAGCAGTAGTCGGACAGGGGGCACTGAAGCTTTCTTT.

The rearrangement links TRBV7-3 to TRBJ1-2; TRBD1 matches 7 bases. Germline-derived CDR1 and CDR2 are SGHTA and FQGTGA. The CDR3 runs to 14 residues. V was clipped by 6 bases and J by 3 bases; unmatched bases: 7. The CDR3 loop reads CASSVTGWDYGYTF. The CDR3 DNA follows: TGTGCCAGCAGTGTGACAGGGTGGGACTATGGCTACACCTTC. The full variable domain, its missing parts supplied by reference TRBV7-3 and TRBJ1-2, is GAGVSQTPSNKVTEKGKYVELRCDPISGHTALYWYRQSLGQGPEFLIYFQGTGAADDSGLPNDRFFAVRPEGSVSTLKIQRTERGDSAVYLCASSVTGWDYGYTFGSGTRLTVV.

The rearrangement joins TRBV9 to TRBJ2-2; perhaps TRBD2 as D (6 bases). Germline V gene data show CDR1 as SGDLS and CDR2 as YYNGEE. This CDR3 contains 13 residues. The ends were cut back, 3 bases at V and 7 bases at J, with 10 bases in the middle. CDR3 DNA sequence: TGTGCCAGCAGCGCCGGAGGGGACGGGGAGCTGTTTTTT. Amino acid sequence: CASSAGGDGELFF.